The present T cell receptor beta chain was sequenced within a study of identical twins. A universal primer site was created by template switching, with the cDNA bearing unique molecular identifiers. TCRdb reprocessed the 5' RACE reads via MiXCR and lists one record per CDR3 protein. The profile covers about 1.7 million distinct CDR3 sequences, with under 35% appearing a single time and about 0.27% taken by the ten largest. The CDR3 consists of 15 residues. Germline-derived CDR1 and CDR2 are DFQATT and SNEGSKA (reference sequence). The ends lost 0 bases at V and 4 bases at J; junction bases unmatched: 6.

Material for sequencing was cord blood. This chain links TRBV20-1 with TRBJ2-1, with 7 positions matching TRBD2. The clonotype comes from a newborn girl in good health. CDR3: CSARDHLAVYNEQFF. The CDR3, as DNA: TGCAGTGCTAGAGATCACCTAGCGGTATACAATGAGCAGTTCTTC.